The source of this TCR beta chain is a study of identical twins' blood T cells. CDR3 length equals 14 residues. Trimming removed 3 bases at V and 1 base at J, with 9 bases between. The V gene's germline CDR1 is SEHNR and CDR2 FQNEAQ (reference sequence). Ten or more counts support this clonotype. A single record per CDR3 protein comes from TCRdb applying MiXCR to the 5' RACE reads. The repertoire holds around 380,000 distinct CDR3 sequences, with 25% to 35% as singletons. The V and J genes are TRBV7-9 and TRBJ1-2, with TRBD1 as a possible D gene (6 bases). The sample taken for sequencing was PBMCs. The TCR originated in a woman aged 18 to 49 in good health. CDR3 sequence (DNA): TGTGCCAGCAGCTTGCAGGGGCTTAACTATGGCTACACCTTC. The encoded protein is CASSLQGLNYGYTF.